This entry lists 21 T cell receptor beta chains sequenced from one sample in a study of blood T cell repertoires in COVID-19. Method: immunoSEQ multiplex PCR; TCRdb's copy keeps in-frame clones and lacks some. The repertoire holds 150,000 to 200,000 clones, with about 85% as singletons. Sequencing was carried out using peripheral blood. Source of these receptors: a man aged 60 to 75 with acute or convalescent COVID-19.

This clone showed up just once. The rearrangement joins TRBV24-1 to TRBJ2-3; 7 bases map to TRBD1. This CDR3 spans 15 amino acids. V gave up 3 bases and J gave up 2 bases; unmatched junction bases: 4. The V gene's germline CDR1 is KGHDR and CDR2 SFDVKD. The CDR3 bases are TGTGCCACCAGTGATCCCGGACAGGCCACAGATACGCAGTATTTT. This sequence encodes CATSDPGQATDTQYF.

V and J are TRBV9 and TRBJ2-7; TRBD1 aligns across 12 bases. CDR3 length: 14 amino acids. CDR1 and CDR2 from the germline V gene are SGDLS and YYNGEE. Trimming at V came to 4 bases and at J to 5 bases, leaving 4 bases not matched to a gene. The CDR3 region is CASSPGQGADEQYV. The CDR3 coding sequence is TGTGCCAGCAGCCCGGGACAGGGGGCGGACGAGCAGTACGTC.

The chain uses TRBV3-1 (or the pseudogene TRBV3-2) and TRBJ1-3, with 10 bases matching TRBD1. The germline CDR1 and CDR2 sequences are LGHDT and YNNKEL (reference sequence). This CDR3 is 17 amino acids long. V shed 1 base, J shed 1 base, and the junction held 4 bases outside the gene matches. CDR3 DNA sequence: TGTGCCAGCAGCCAAGTGGACAGGGGGATTTCTGGAAACACCATATATTTT. Translating gives CASSQVDRGISGNTIYF.

This clone was observed a handful of times. The sample holds other DNA sequences that translate to the same CDR3. The rearrangement links TRBV5-1 to TRBJ2-2; 8 nucleotides align to TRBD2. Trimming cost V 7 bases and J 6 bases; bases outside gene matches: 14. The CDR3 spans 16 residues. CDR1 is SGHRS and CDR2 is YFSETQ in the germline V gene. The DNA of the CDR3 is TGCGCCAGCTACGGTCGGGGGGGCCTTAGCGCCGGGGAGCTGTTTTTT. Translated: CASYGRGGLSAGELFF.

V usage is TRBV12-3 or TRBV12-4 and J usage is TRBJ1-1; 7 bases are shared with TRBD1. The CDR3 covers 13 residues. Trimming took 6 bases from V and 2 from J; bases not matched to a gene: 3. The CDR3 DNA is TGTGCCAGCAGAGACAGGGTTAACACTGAAGCTTTCTTT. It translates to CASRDRVNTEAFF.

The rearrangement links TRBV24-1 to TRBJ2-3, with D tentatively TRBD2 (5 bases). CDR1 KGHDR and CDR2 SFDVKD come from the germline V gene. The CDR3 totals 13 residues. The V end was cut by 2 bases, the J end by 4 bases, with 6 bases between. The CDR3, as DNA: TGTGCCACCAGTGATTGGACTCCAGATACGCAGTATTTT. As protein: CATSDWTPDTQYF.

In this sample, this clone turned up once. The V and J genes are TRBV29-1 and TRBJ2-1, with 10 bases aligning to TRBD1. The CDR3 loop spans 15 amino acids. Per the germline V gene, CDR1 is SQVTM and CDR2 is ANQGSEA. V shed 1 base and J 0 bases; nucleotides not matched to a gene: 0. DNA for the CDR3: TGCAGCGTTGAAGGGACAGGGGGCTCCTACAATGAGCAGTTCTTC. As protein: CSVEGTGGSYNEQFF.

The J gene is TRBJ2-5, the V gene TRBV2, with TRBD2 matching 9 bases. Germline assignment: CDR1 SNHLY and CDR2 FYNNEI. The CDR3 has 16 residues. Trimming removed 6 bases from V and 5 bases from J; junction bases left unmatched: 13. In DNA form, the CDR3 reads TGTGCCAGCAGGGGGGGGCTAGCGGGACTCAGGGAGACCCAGTACTTC. It yields the protein CASRGGLAGLRETQYF.

The CDR3 sequence is CASSLDNRGLQPQHF. The CDR3 DNA reads as TGTGCCAGCAGCTTAGATAACAGGGGGCTTCAGCCCCAGCATTTT. This sequence joins TRBV7-2 and TRBJ1-5, with 9 bases matching TRBD1. The V and J ends lost 1 base and 6 bases, in that order; junction bases with no gene match: 4. The CDR3 runs to 15 residues. Germline CDR1 and CDR2: SGHTA and FQGNSA.

The rearrangement uses TRBV30 and TRBJ2-7; 7 bases are shared with TRBD2. The CDR3 totals 13 residues. The ends lost 7 bases at V and 9 bases at J; junction bases unmatched: 15. Germline V CDR1 and CDR2: GTSNPN, SVGIG (reference sequence). Here the CDR3 DNA reads TGTGCCTCCCAGTTGGGAGCGGGGAAACCGCAGTACTTC. This sequence encodes CASQLGAGKPQYF.

The chain has TRBV30 and TRBJ1-2; TRBD1 agrees at 7 bases. Germline V gene lookup returns CDR1 GTSNPN and CDR2 SVGIG (reference sequence). V was pared by 1 base and J by 4 bases, with 12 bases of the junction left unmatched. CDR3 size: 16 residues. The CDR3 nucleotides are TGTGCCTGGAGTGATGTGGACAGGCGTTTCCCCTATGGCTACACCTTC. Protein sequence: CAWSDVDRRFPYGYTF.

The chain combines TRBV5-6 with TRBJ1-1, with D possibly being TRBD1 (5 bases). CDR1 is SGHDT, CDR2 YYEEEE, per germline. The CDR3 consists of 15 residues. V lost 0 bases to trimming and J lost 0 bases, with 9 bases between them. This CDR3 is CASSLGGHLNTEAFF. In DNA, the CDR3 is TGTGCCAGCAGCTTGGGGGGCCACTTGAACACTGAAGCTTTCTTT. Combining the CDR3 with reference TRBV5-6 and TRBJ1-1 gives the whole variable domain DAGVTQSPTHLIKTRGQQVTLRCSPKSGHDTVSWYQQALGQGPQFIFQYYEEEERQRGNFPDRFSGHQFPNYSSELNVNALLLGDSALYLCASSLGGHLNTEAFFGQGTRLTVV.

The chain is built from TRBV5-5 and TRBJ1-5; no reliable D call. Trimming took off 1 base at V and 0 bases at J, with 8 bases between the two ends. Germline V gene lookup returns CDR1 SGHKS and CDR2 YYEKEE (reference sequence). The CDR3 is made up of 15 amino acids. DNA for the CDR3: TGTGCCAGCAGCTTGTTGGCAGATAGCAATCAGCCCCAGCATTTT. Translating it yields CASSLLADSNQPQHF.

This clone has only one observation. V gene TRBV24-1 combines with J gene TRBJ2-7, with 8 nucleotides matching TRBD1. V shed 7 bases and J 6 bases; nucleotides not matched to a gene: 7. The CDR3 extends over 13 amino acids. Germline CDR1 and CDR2: KGHDR and SFDVKD. For the CDR3, the DNA is TGTGCCACCAGGGGATCAGGGGGCGGCGAGCAGTACTTC. This encodes CATRGSGGGEQYF.

The chain carries TRBV5-1 and TRBJ1-4; no definite D call. This CDR3 is built from 16 residues. Looked up from germline, CDR1 is SGHRS and CDR2 is YFSETQ. Trimming removed 0 bases at V and 4 bases at J, with 13 bases between. CDR3 amino acids: CASSLGGRPFNEKLFF. The CDR3 nucleotides read TGCGCCAGCAGCTTGGGAGGGAGGCCGTTTAATGAAAAACTGTTTTTT.

Only one count was recorded for this clone. The genes are TRBV4-1 and TRBJ2-2, with D possibly being TRBD2 (7 bases). The CDR3 runs to 15 residues. Trimming shortened V by 0 bases and J by 5 bases, and 10 bases separated the two germline ends. Germline lookup yields CDR1 MGHRA and CDR2 YSYEKL. The chain's CDR3 is CASSQEGGRTGELFF. CDR3 in DNA: TGCGCCAGCAGCCAAGAGGGGGGGCGGACCGGGGAGCTGTTTTTT.

This chain joins TRBV4-2 and TRBJ2-7; 8 bases align to TRBD1. V gave up 0 bases and J gave up 4 bases; unmatched junction bases: 5. The CDR3 extends over 15 amino acids. Per the germline V gene, CDR1 is LGHNA and CDR2 is YNFKEQ. CDR3 residues: CASSQDPGGRYEQYF. In nucleotides, the CDR3 is TGTGCCAGCAGCCAAGATCCAGGGGGCAGGTACGAGCAGTACTTC.

The chain links TRBV30 to TRBJ1-4; a possible D gene is TRBD1 (6 bases). The V end was cut by 8 bases, the J end by 2 bases, with 12 bases between. CDR3 length: 13 amino acids. Germline V gene sequence: CDR1 GTSNPN, CDR2 SVGIG (reference sequence). Here the CDR3 DNA reads TGTGCCGGCAGACAGGCCACTAATGAAAAACTGTTTTTT. Its translation is CAGRQATNEKLFF.

The chain links TRBV19 to TRBJ2-5, with 7 bases that match TRBD1. The V and J ends lost 8 bases and 4 bases, in that order; junction bases with no gene match: 4. The CDR3 has 12 amino acids. The V gene's germline CDR1 is LNHDA and CDR2 SQIVND (reference sequence). The CDR3 DNA follows: TGTGCCAGTTCGACAGGGTCAGAGACCCAGTACTTC. This sequence encodes CASSTGSETQYF.

This chain connects TRBV28 to TRBJ1-2, with 8 nucleotides matching TRBD1. The CDR3 has 14 residues. V gave up 4 bases and J gave up 9 bases; unmatched junction bases: 10. Germline V gives CDR1 MDHEN, CDR2 SYDVKM. In nucleotides, the CDR3 is TGTGCCAGCAGTTCAGGGGGCAATAGGGCACGCTACACCTTC. Its translation is CASSSGGNRARYTF.

Turning to this clone: Mismatch with germline at one junction end may stem from a read error. CDR3 in amino acids: CSVEVFRTGQNTEAFF. CDR3 coding DNA: TGCAGCGTCGAAGTCTTCCGGACAGGGCAGAACACTGAAGCTTTCTTT. The rearrangement links TRBV29-1 to TRBJ1-1; 8 nucleotides align to TRBD1. In germline, CDR1 is SQVTM, CDR2 ANQGSEA. The CDR3 spans 16 residues.